This paragraph covers one TCR beta chain sequence. Antigen: not known. Each CDR3 protein is one row after TCRdb ran MiXCR on the reads. The profile covers approximately 250,000 distinct CDR3 sequences, with 6.5% appearing a single time and less than 7.5% taken by the ten largest. This sample was included in a study of T cell repertoires in cytomegalovirus infection. Study details: CMV infection and matching HLA type were both indicated by public TCR beta signatures.

Study results and caveats: There were HLA-C-restricted CMV-specific TCR beta clonotypes dominating the ex vivo response. Carriers of CMV and the relevant HLA type were discriminated by public TCR beta frequency.

Germline loops: CDR1 MGHDK, CDR2 SYGVNS. Trimming shortened V by 7 bases and J by 7 bases, and 16 bases separated the two germline ends. The CDR3 consists of 13 residues. V and J are TRBV25-1 and TRBJ1-1, with D unclear. The sequence derives from a human donor in good health (CMV status not recorded). Some clones in this sample may be carry-over from other donors' samples. What was sequenced was PBMCs. CDR3 DNA sequence: TGTGCCAGCATGGGCAGCTTGGGTTATGAAGCTTTCTTT. Protein product: CASMGSLGYEAFF. The full variable domain, with the rest looked up from reference TRBV25-1 and TRBJ1-1, is EADIYQTPRYLVIGTGKKITLECSQTMGHDKMYWYQQDPGMELHLIHYSYGVNSTEKGDLSSESTVSRIRTEHFPLTLESARPSHTSQYLCASMGSLGYEAFFGQGTRLTVV.